These 16 T cell receptor beta chains were all obtained from the same sample, sequenced in a study of T cell repertoires in cytomegalovirus infection. TCRdb re-called the reads with MiXCR, one entry per CDR3 protein. The table lists 490,000 or so distinct CDR3 sequences, around 11% of them singletons. Specimen: PBMCs. The source is a human donor in good health (CMV status not recorded). Some clones in this sample may be carry-over from other donors' samples.

This clonotype was seen many times. The chain links TRBV7-8 to TRBJ2-3; 7 nucleotides line up with TRBD2. J lost 1 base, V lost 5 bases, and 9 bases had no gene match. The germline gives CDR1 SGHVS, CDR2 FQNEAQ. The CDR3 totals 16 residues. In DNA form, the CDR3 reads TGTGCCAGCAGCAACCCAGAGCGGGGCGGCACAGATACGCAGTATTTT. Its protein product is CASSNPERGGTDTQYF.

The chain recombines TRBV20-1 with TRBJ2-1; a weak D match, TRBD2 (5 bases). This CDR3 has 13 residues. Looked up from germline, CDR1 is DFQATT and CDR2 is SNEGSKA (reference sequence). Trimming stripped 0 bases from V and 9 bases from J, with 12 bases between. The CDR3, as DNA: TGCAGTGCTAGAGATCGGTCCCGGGGTGAGCAGTTCTTC. Its protein is CSARDRSRGEQFF.

This clonotype was picked up many times. This chain connects TRBV5-1 to TRBJ2-7, with D perhaps TRBD2 (6 bases). The CDR3 totals 16 residues. V lost 6 bases and J lost 2, with 21 bases in between. Germline V lookup: CDR1 SGHRS, CDR2 YFSETQ. The CDR3 DNA sequence: TGCGCCAGCAAAAGACTAGTGCAAGACCCACCCTACGAGCAGTACTTC. Translating it yields CASKRLVQDPPYEQYF.

This clonotype has at least ten counts. The CDR3 region has the DNA TGTGCCAGCAGCTATCAACCCGGGACAGGGAACCATGGCTACACCTTC. Residues: CASSYQPGTGNHGYTF. The chain is built from TRBV7-2 and TRBJ1-2; the match to TRBD1 covers 9 bases. In germline, CDR1 is SGHTA, CDR2 FQGNSA. J was trimmed by 6 bases and V by 4 bases; bases with no gene match: 12. The CDR3 is made up of 16 amino acids.

In this sample, this clonotype turned up many times. The V call is TRBV28, the J call TRBJ2-2; no clear D gene. In germline, CDR1 is MDHEN, CDR2 SYDVKM. V dropped 5 bases and J dropped 2 bases, with 18 bases sitting between them. This CDR3 contains 17 residues. CDR3 sequence: CASSLVLTKPNTGELFF. CDR3 DNA sequence: TGTGCCAGCAGTCTCGTCTTGACAAAACCTAACACCGGGGAGCTGTTTTTT.

This clonotype was counted at least ten times. The rearrangement uses TRBV5-5 and TRBJ1-3; no reliable D call. The CDR3 spans 15 residues. CDR1 is SGHKS, CDR2 YYEKEE, per germline (reference sequence). With 2 bases removed from V and 0 bases from J, the gap between germline ends came to 9 bases. CDR3 sequence: CASSFSWDSGNTIYF. The CDR3 DNA sequence: TGTGCCAGCAGCTTTTCGTGGGACTCTGGAAACACCATATATTTT.

This clonotype was seen at least ten times. V and J are TRBV27 and TRBJ2-7; D is possibly TRBD2 (7 bases). Germline values: CDR1 MNHEY, CDR2 SMNVEV (reference sequence). The germline V and J ends were trimmed by 3 bases and 2 bases, with 20 bases remaining between them. The CDR3 consists of 17 residues. CDR3 in DNA: TGTGCCAGCAGTTTGGGGGGGGCGGGAGAGGCGGCCTACGAGCAGTACTTC. It encodes CASSLGGAGEAAYEQYF.

This clonotype was detected many times. V usage is TRBV6-6 and J usage is TRBJ2-5; 7 nucleotides match TRBD1. CDR1 and CDR2 (germline): MNHNY, SVGAGI (reference sequence). V shed 6 bases, J shed 4 bases, and the junction held 5 bases outside the gene matches. The CDR3 length is 13 residues. CDR3 DNA sequence: TGTGCCAGCAGGCCGAGACAGGGAGAGACCCAGTACTTC. The encoded protein is CASRPRQGETQYF.

In its sample, this clonotype was seen a few times. The rearrangement uses TRBV28 and TRBJ2-3, with 10 bases that match TRBD2. V dropped 4 bases and J dropped 5; count of bases not matched to a gene: 12. This CDR3 has 17 residues. The germline V gene has CDR1 MDHEN and CDR2 SYDVKM. The CDR3: CASSSPASGSHRDTQYF. The DNA of the CDR3 is TGTGCCAGCAGTTCCCCCGCTAGCGGGAGTCACAGAGATACGCAGTATTTT.

The rearrangement uses TRBV18 and TRBJ1-2; D remains ambiguous. Germline V CDR1 and CDR2: KGHSH, LQKENI. The V and J ends lost 1 base and 6 bases respectively, with 9 bases between them. The CDR3 runs 13 residues. CDR3 sequence reads: CASSPQNGDGYTF. Here the CDR3 DNA reads TGTGCCAGCTCACCACAAAACGGGGATGGCTACACCTTC.

This clonotype has at least ten counts. V usage is TRBV2 and J usage is TRBJ2-3; D gene uncertain. Germline-derived CDR1 and CDR2 are SNHLY and FYNNEI. The CDR3 covers 16 residues. The V and J ends lost 2 bases and 2 bases respectively, with 14 bases between them. CDR3 bases: TGTGCCAGCAGTGAACAAGACACTCCCACCACAGATACGCAGTATTTT. Residues: CASSEQDTPTTDTQYF.

The V and J genes are TRBV19 and TRBJ2-1, with TRBD2 identical over 8 bases. CDR3 size: 13 residues. Germline loops: CDR1 LNHDA, CDR2 SQIVND (reference sequence). The V gene end was trimmed by 11 bases and the J gene end by 13 bases; junction bases not matched to a gene: 16. The CDR3 DNA reads TGTGCCGTCGCGTGGGGAGAAGCGGGAGACCAGTTCTTC. Residues: CAVAWGEAGDQFF.

V is TRBV5-1 and J is TRBJ2-3; D possibly matches TRBD1 or TRBD2 (5 bases each). Trimming took 4 bases from V and 4 from J, leaving 13 bases between them. Looked up from germline, CDR1 is SGHRS and CDR2 is YFSETQ. The CDR3 runs 14 residues. The DNA of the CDR3 is TGCGCCAGCAGCCTGAGGGACGGTTCAGATACGCAGTATTTT. It codes for CASSLRDGSDTQYF.

The chain has TRBV28 and TRBJ1-5; no firm D call. CDR1 is MDHEN, CDR2 SYDVKM, per germline. This CDR3 region has 14 residues. Trimming took off 2 bases at V and 3 bases at J, with 8 bases between the two ends. The CDR3 coding sequence is TGTGCCAGCAGTTTAGAACGGCTCAATCAGCCCCAGCATTTT. Residues: CASSLERLNQPQHF.

In this sample, this clonotype turned up many times. This rearrangement joins TRBV28 to TRBJ1-1; unclear D gene. The CDR3 contains 14 residues. The germline V gene has CDR1 MDHEN and CDR2 SYDVKM. V was shortened by 6 bases and J by 7 bases, with 18 bases between the two germline ends. The CDR3 reads CASSLSNPRDEAFF. DNA of the CDR3: TGTGCCAGCAGCCTGTCCAACCCTCGGGATGAAGCTTTCTTT.

This clonotype was detected many times. The genes are TRBV6-1 and TRBJ1-5, with 9 bases aligning to TRBD1. This CDR3 contains 13 residues. The trim removed 6 bases at V and 7 bases at J, leaving 4 bases unmatched. CDR1 is MNHNS, CDR2 SASEGT, per germline. The CDR3 here is CASRGTGWQPQHF. Written as DNA, the CDR3 is TGTGCCAGCAGGGGGACAGGGTGGCAGCCCCAGCATTTT.